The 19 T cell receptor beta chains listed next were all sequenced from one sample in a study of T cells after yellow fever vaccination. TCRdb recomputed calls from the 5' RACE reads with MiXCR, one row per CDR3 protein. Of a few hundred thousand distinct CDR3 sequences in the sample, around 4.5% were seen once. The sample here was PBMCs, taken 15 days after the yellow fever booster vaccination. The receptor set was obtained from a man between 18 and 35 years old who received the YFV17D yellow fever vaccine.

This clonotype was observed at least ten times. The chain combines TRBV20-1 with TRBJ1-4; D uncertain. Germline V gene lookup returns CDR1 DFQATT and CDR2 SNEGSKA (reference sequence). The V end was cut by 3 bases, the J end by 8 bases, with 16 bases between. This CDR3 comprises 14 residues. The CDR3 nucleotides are TGCAGTGCTAGGAGCACCGTCAAGAAGGAAAAACTGTTTTTT. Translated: CSARSTVKKEKLFF.

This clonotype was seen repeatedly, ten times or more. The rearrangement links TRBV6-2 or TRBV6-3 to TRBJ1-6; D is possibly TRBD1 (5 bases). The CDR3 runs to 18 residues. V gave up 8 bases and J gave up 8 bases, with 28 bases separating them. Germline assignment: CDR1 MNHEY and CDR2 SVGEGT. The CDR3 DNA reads TGTGCCAGCGCCGGGGCCGATGCAGGCTTTTTGAGTCATTCACCCCTCCACTTT. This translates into CASAGADAGFLSHSPLHF.

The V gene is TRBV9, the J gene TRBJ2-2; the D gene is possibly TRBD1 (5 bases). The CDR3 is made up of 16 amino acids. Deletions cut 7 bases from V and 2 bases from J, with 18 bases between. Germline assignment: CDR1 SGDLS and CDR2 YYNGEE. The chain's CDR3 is CASSEQGGINTGELFF. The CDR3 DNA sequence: TGTGCCAGCTCGGAGCAGGGTGGGATAAACACCGGGGAGCTGTTTTTT.

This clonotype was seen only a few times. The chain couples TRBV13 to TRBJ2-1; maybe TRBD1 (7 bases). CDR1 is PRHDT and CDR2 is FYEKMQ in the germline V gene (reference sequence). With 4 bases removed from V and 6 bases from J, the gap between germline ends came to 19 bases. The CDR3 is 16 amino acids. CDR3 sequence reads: CASSSRWQGGPNEQFF. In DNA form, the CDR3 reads TGTGCCAGCAGCTCCAGGTGGCAGGGGGGCCCCAATGAGCAGTTCTTC.

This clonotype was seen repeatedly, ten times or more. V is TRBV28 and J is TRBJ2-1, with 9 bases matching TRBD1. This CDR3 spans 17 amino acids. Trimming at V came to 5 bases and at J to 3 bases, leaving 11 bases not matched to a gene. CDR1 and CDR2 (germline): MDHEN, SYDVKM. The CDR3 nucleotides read TGTGCCAGCAGTCGAATGAGAACAGGGGGCATCTACAATGAGCAGTTCTTC. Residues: CASSRMRTGGIYNEQFF.

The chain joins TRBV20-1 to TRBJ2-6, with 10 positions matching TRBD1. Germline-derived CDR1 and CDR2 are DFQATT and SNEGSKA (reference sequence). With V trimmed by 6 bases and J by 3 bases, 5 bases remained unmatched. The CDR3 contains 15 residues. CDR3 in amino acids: CSASGTGDGANVLTF. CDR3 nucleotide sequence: TGCAGTGCCTCCGGGACAGGGGATGGGGCCAACGTCCTGACTTTC.

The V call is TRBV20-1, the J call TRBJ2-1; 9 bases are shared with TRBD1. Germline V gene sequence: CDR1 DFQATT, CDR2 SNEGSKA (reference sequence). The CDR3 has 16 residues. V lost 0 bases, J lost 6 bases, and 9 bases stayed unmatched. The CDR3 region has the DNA TGCAGTGCTAGAGATTCGGGGACAGGGCGTTTCAATGAGCAGTTCTTC. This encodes CSARDSGTGRFNEQFF.

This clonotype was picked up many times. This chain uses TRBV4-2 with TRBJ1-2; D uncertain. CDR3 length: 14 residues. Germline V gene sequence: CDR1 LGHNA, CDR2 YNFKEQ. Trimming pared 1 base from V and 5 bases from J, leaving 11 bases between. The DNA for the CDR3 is TGTGCCAGCAGCCAAGGGCCGCTTGGGTATGGCTACACCTTC. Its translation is CASSQGPLGYGYTF.

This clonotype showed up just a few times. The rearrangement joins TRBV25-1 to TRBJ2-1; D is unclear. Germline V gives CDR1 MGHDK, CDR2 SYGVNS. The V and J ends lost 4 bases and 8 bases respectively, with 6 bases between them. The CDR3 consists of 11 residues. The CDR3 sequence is CASSAGDEQFF. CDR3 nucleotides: TGTGCCAGCAGTGCGGGCGATGAGCAGTTCTTC.

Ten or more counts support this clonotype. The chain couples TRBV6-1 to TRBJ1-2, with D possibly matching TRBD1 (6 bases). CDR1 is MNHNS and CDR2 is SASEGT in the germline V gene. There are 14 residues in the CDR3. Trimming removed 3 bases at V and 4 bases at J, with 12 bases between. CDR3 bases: TGTGCCAGCAGTGAGGGGGCCAAGGTCTATGGCTACACCTTC. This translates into CASSEGAKVYGYTF.

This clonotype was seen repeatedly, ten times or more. CDR3 region: CASGPRGGRHEQYF. The CDR3 DNA reads TGTGCCAGCGGCCCGAGGGGGGGTCGCCACGAGCAGTACTTC. The chain combines TRBV27 with TRBJ2-7; possible D gene TRBD2, 7 bases. Germline V gene data show CDR1 as MNHEY and CDR2 as SMNVEV (reference sequence). Trimming removed 8 bases at V and 5 bases at J, with 19 bases between. CDR3 length equals 14 residues.

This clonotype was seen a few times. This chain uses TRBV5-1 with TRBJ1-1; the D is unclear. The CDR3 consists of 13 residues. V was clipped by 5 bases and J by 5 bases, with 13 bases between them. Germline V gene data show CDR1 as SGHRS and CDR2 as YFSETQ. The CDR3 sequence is CASRAAAGTEAFF. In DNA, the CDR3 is TGCGCCAGCAGGGCGGCGGCGGGGACTGAAGCTTTCTTT.

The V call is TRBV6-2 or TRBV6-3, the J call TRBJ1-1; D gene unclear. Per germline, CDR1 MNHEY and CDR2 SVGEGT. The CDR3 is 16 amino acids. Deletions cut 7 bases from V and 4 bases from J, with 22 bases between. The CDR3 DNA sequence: TGTGCCAGCATTGATATTTCGGGCACGGGCGGCACTGAAGCTTTCTTT. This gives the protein CASIDISGTGGTEAFF.

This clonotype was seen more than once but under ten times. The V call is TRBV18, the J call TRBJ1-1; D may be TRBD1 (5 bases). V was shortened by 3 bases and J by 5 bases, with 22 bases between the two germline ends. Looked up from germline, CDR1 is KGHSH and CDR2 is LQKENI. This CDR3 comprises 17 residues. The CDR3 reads CASSPSTTPTDRTEAFF. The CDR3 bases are TGTGCCAGCTCACCTTCTACCACCCCCACCGACAGAACTGAAGCTTTCTTT.

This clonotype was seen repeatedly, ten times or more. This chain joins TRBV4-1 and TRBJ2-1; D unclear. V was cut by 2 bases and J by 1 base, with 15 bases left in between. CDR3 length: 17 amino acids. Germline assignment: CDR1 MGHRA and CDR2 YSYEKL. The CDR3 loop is CASSQPLREGSYNEQFF. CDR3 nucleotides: TGCGCCAGCAGCCAACCCTTAAGAGAAGGGTCCTACAATGAGCAGTTCTTC.

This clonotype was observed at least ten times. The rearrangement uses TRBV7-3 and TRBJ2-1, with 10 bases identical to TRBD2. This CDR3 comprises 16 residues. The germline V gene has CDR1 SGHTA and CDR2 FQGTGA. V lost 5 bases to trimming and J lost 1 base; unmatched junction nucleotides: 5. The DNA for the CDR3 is TGTGCCAGCAGCCCCCTTAGCGGGGGGTCCTACAATGAGCAGTTCTTC. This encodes CASSPLSGGSYNEQFF.

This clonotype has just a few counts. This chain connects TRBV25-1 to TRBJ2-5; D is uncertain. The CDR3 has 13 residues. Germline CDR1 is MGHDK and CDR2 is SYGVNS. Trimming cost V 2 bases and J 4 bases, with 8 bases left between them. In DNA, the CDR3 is TGTGCCAGCAGTGAAGACCCACTAGAGACCCAGTACTTC. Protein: CASSEDPLETQYF.

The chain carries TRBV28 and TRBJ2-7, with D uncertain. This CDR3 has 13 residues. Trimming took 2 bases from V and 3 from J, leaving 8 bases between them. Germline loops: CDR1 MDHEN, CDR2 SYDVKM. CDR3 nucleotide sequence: TGTGCCAGCAGTTTAGACGGAAACTACGAGCAGTACGTC. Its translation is CASSLDGNYEQYV.

The CDR3 here is CASSVGQSSSYNEQFF. CDR3 nucleotides: TGTGCCAGCAGCGTTGGACAGTCGAGCTCCTACAATGAGCAGTTCTTC. The chain links TRBV11-3 to TRBJ2-1; possibly TRBD1 for D (6 bases). This CDR3 spans 16 amino acids. V was pared by 5 bases and J by 0 bases, with 14 bases between. Germline CDR1 and CDR2: SGHNT and YENEEA.